The rows below give T cell receptor beta chains drawn from one sample of a study of cytomegalovirus exposure and HLA in healthy donors. The repertoire was sequenced with immunoSEQ multiplex PCR; TCRdb's copy has only in-frame clones and lacks some. The sample holds around 85,000 clones, about 78% seen once. The material sequenced was PBMCs. These receptors were taken from a male donor in good health and CMV-seronegative. CDR3s include the opening cysteine and the closing phenylalanine or tryptophan. Fields, in order: J gene, V gene, D gene, clone size, CDR3 protein, CDR3 DNA. D genes are given only for firm matches. Clone size is given for some rows only: seen once, a few or many times, or a class if the clone is expanded.

TRBJ2-5,TRBV29-1,NA,NA,CSGAFWGGNQTQYF,TGCAGCGGGGCTTTTTGGGGCGGTAATCAGACCCAGTACTTC
TRBJ1-5,TRBV6-6,NA,few,CASGRVDQPQHF,TGTGCCAGCGGCCGGGTCGATCAGCCCCAGCATTTT
TRBJ2-7,TRBV27,TRBD1,NA,CASGLGTGNYEQYF,TGTGCCAGCGGACTGGGGACAGGAAACTACGAGCAGTACTTC
TRBJ2-5,TRBV6-1,NA,NA,CASILSYQETQYF,TGTGCCAGCATTTTGAGCTACCAAGAGACCCAGTACTTC
TRBJ2-5,TRBV30,NA,NA,CAWSVGQGGQETQYF,TGTGCCTGGAGTGTAGGACAGGGAGGGCAAGAGACCCAGTACTTC
TRBJ2-1,TRBV5-1,TRBD2,NA,CASSRVAGVFVEVNEQFF,TGCGCCAGCAGCCGGGTAGCGGGAGTGTTTGTGGAGGTAAATGAGCAGTTCTTC
TRBJ1-5,TRBV2,NA,NA,CASSSPMDNYDQPQHF,TGTGCCAGCAGTTCCCCCATGGACAATTACGATCAGCCCCAGCATTTT
TRBJ1-5,TRBV27,NA,NA,CASRGGNQPQNF,TGTGCCAGCCGGGGTGGCAATCAGCCCCAGAATTTT
TRBJ2-3,TRBV5-1,TRBD1,NA,CASSQGTADTDTQYF,TGCGCCAGCAGCCAGGGGACAGCGGACACAGATACGCAGTATTTT
TRBJ2-5,TRBV5-1,NA,once,CASSRGEIAAETQYF,TGCGCCAGCAGCCGCGGCGAGATTGCCGCAGAGACCCAGTACTTC
TRBJ1-5,TRBV19,NA,NA,CASGGSGVLLRQPQHF,TGTGCCAGTGGGGGCTCAGGGGTTCTACTTCGGCAGCCCCAGCATTTT
TRBJ1-2,TRBV7-2,NA,NA,CASSPRTDYPF,TGTGCCAGCAGCCCCCGGACAGACTACCCCTTC
TRBJ1-1,TRBV19,NA,NA,CASSVQEMNTEAFF,TGTGCCAGTAGTGTACAGGAAATGAACACTGAAGCTTTCTTT
TRBJ1-1,TRBV10-2,NA,few,CASTLYDEALF,TGCGCCAGCACTCTTTACGATGAAGCTCTCTTT